The 29 T cell receptor beta chains below all came from one sample that was sequenced in a study of T cell responses to AZD1222 COVID-19 vaccine. Clones were sequenced by immunoSEQ multiplex PCR, and TCRdb holds only the in-frame ones, with some missing. The top ten clones hold approximately 4.5% of a sample with some 170,000 clones, 85% to 90% of them seen once. The sample was peripheral blood, taken 28 days after the second AZD1222 dose. The origin of the receptors is an adult who received the AZD1222 COVID-19 vaccine.

This clone was detected only once. The chain combines TRBV7-2 with TRBJ1-1, with D maybe TRBD1 (6 bases). V lost 1 base to trimming and J lost 8 bases, with 14 bases between them. Germline V lookup: CDR1 SGHTA, CDR2 FQGNSA. The CDR3 totals 14 residues. The CDR3 is CASSLEGRGMEAFF. CDR3 bases: TGTGCCAGCAGCTTAGAAGGCAGGGGAATGGAAGCTTTCTTT.

There are a few counts of this clone. CDR3: CSSGGAEGAFF. CDR3 nucleotide sequence: TGCAGTTCAGGAGGGGCTGAGGGAGCTTTCTTT. This sequence joins TRBV20-1 and TRBJ1-1, with a weak D call TRBD1 (5 bases). The V end lost 8 bases, the J end lost 10 bases, and 17 bases lay between the germline ends. CDR3 length equals 11 residues. From germline, CDR1 is DFQATT and CDR2 SNEGSKA (reference sequence).

The V call is TRBV6-5, the J call TRBJ2-1; D may correspond to TRBD1 or TRBD2 (5 bases each). CDR3 length: 11 amino acids. CDR1 is MNHEY and CDR2 is SVGAGI in the germline V gene. The ends were cut back, 8 bases at V and 9 bases at J, with 11 bases in the middle. In DNA form, the CDR3 reads TGTGCCAGCGGGGGAGCCGGTGAGCAGTTCTTC. This sequence encodes CASGGAGEQFF.

The rearrangement uses TRBV7-8 and TRBJ2-5, with 11 nucleotides matching TRBD2. V dropped 4 bases and J dropped 3; count of bases not matched to a gene: 13. Germline CDR1 and CDR2: SGHVS and FQNEAQ. This CDR3 has 18 amino acids. CDR3 coding DNA: TGTGCCAGCAGCTCCCAACTAGCGGGGGCCTTTGAGGAAGAGACCCAGTACTTC. Amino acid sequence: CASSSQLAGAFEEETQYF.

Only one count was recorded for this clone. Here the CDR3 reads CASSLMITDTQYF. DNA for the CDR3: TGCGCCAGCAGCTTGATGATCACAGATACGCAGTATTTT. The V call is TRBV5-1, the J call TRBJ2-3; no clear D gene. CDR3 size: 13 residues. The V and J ends lost 1 base and 2 bases respectively, with 5 bases between them. Germline V CDR1 and CDR2: SGHRS, YFSETQ.

This chain connects TRBV6-4 to TRBJ2-3; TRBD2 matches 11 bases. With 3 bases clipped from V and 7 bases from J, the junction kept 9 bases outside the gene matches. From germline, CDR1 is MRHNA and CDR2 SNTAGT. This CDR3 region has 16 residues. In nucleotides, the CDR3 is TGTGCCAGCAGTGAAGGGGGACTAGCGGATCTGCATACGCAGTATTTT. Its translation: CASSEGGLADLHTQYF.

This clone appeared a single time. The chain joins TRBV4-2 to TRBJ1-4, with D unclear. This CDR3 has 16 residues. V lost 0 bases and J lost 0, with 8 bases in between. Germline values: CDR1 LGHNA, CDR2 YNFKEQ. CDR3 sequence: CASSQDYSATNEKLFF. DNA of the CDR3: TGTGCCAGCAGCCAAGATTATAGTGCAACTAATGAAAAACTGTTTTTT.

On this clone itself: Mismatch with germline at one junction end may stem from a read error. This chain joins TRBV5-1 and TRBJ1-2; a weak D match, TRBD1 (5 bases). This CDR3 is 16 amino acids long. The V gene's germline CDR1 is SGHRS and CDR2 YFSETQ. The DNA of the CDR3 is TGCGCCAGCAGCTTGGAGGTCACAGCGTCCGGGCAGGGATCCCACTTC. It yields the protein CASSLEVTASGQGSHF.

This rearrangement joins TRBV5-1 to TRBJ1-5, with D possibly matching TRBD1 (6 bases). With 1 base removed from V and 6 bases from J, the gap between germline ends came to 14 bases. This CDR3 has 15 residues. Per the germline V gene, CDR1 is SGHRS and CDR2 is YFSETQ. The CDR3: CASSLSGGHAQPQHF. The CDR3, as DNA: TGCGCCAGCAGCTTGTCCGGGGGGCACGCTCAGCCCCAGCATTTT.

The chain is built from TRBV13 and TRBJ2-7, with D possibly matching TRBD2 (7 bases). This CDR3 is 16 amino acids long. V lost 0 bases and J lost 0, with 12 bases in between. Germline assignment: CDR1 PRHDT and CDR2 FYEKMQ (reference sequence). DNA of the CDR3: TGTGCCAGCAGCTTAGGAGGCGGGGGCCTCTCCTACGAGCAGTACTTC. Its translation: CASSLGGGGLSYEQYF.

The rearrangement links TRBV4-1 to TRBJ2-5; tentatively, D is TRBD2 (6 bases). The CDR3 is 16 amino acids. Germline CDR1 reads MGHRA; CDR2 reads YSYEKL. V lost 2 bases and J lost 3, with 16 bases in between. Here the CDR3 reads CASSQPPGLQEETQYF. The CDR3 DNA is TGCGCCAGCAGCCAACCCCCGGGACTTCAAGAAGAGACCCAGTACTTC.

The chain carries TRBV6-2 or TRBV6-3 and TRBJ2-1; 7 bases agree with TRBD1. This CDR3 spans 17 amino acids. With V trimmed by 4 bases and J by 3 bases, 12 bases remained unmatched. Germline CDR1 and CDR2: MNHEY and SVGEGT. The CDR3 DNA sequence: TGTGCCAGCAGTTCTCCTCATGACAGGGTCGACTACAATGAGCAGTTCTTC. Protein sequence: CASSSPHDRVDYNEQFF.

This clone was counted a single time. This chain uses TRBV28 with TRBJ2-7; D gene ambiguous. Germline V gene data show CDR1 as MDHEN and CDR2 as SYDVKM. The V end lost 6 bases, the J end lost 5 bases, and 8 bases lay between the germline ends. This CDR3 contains 11 residues. CDR3 protein: CASSRKNEQYF. The CDR3 bases are TGTGCCAGCAGCAGGAAGAACGAGCAGTACTTC. Full variable domain (missing parts from reference TRBV28 and TRBJ2-7): DVKVTQSSRYLVKRTGEKVFLECVQDMDHENMFWYRQDPGLGLRLIYFSYDVKMKEKGDIPEGYSVSREKKERFSLILESASTNQTSMYLCASSRKNEQYFGPGTRLTVT.

This chain connects TRBV13 to TRBJ1-1; D possibly corresponds to TRBD1 (5 bases). Germline CDR1 PRHDT, CDR2 FYEKMQ (reference sequence). The V gene lost 5 bases and the J gene lost 5 bases, with 18 bases spanning the gap. This CDR3 has 15 residues. The chain's CDR3 is CASSRMSRGWTEAFF. CDR3 DNA: TGTGCCAGCAGCAGAATGAGTAGGGGTTGGACTGAAGCTTTCTTT.

The chain joins TRBV7-2 to TRBJ2-5; 10 positions agree with TRBD2. This CDR3 is built from 14 residues. Germline assignment: CDR1 SGHTA and CDR2 FQGNSA. V was pared by 5 bases and J by 5 bases, with 5 bases of the junction left unmatched. The CDR3 DNA follows: TGTGCCAGCAGCCCCAGCGGGGGGGCCGAGACCCAGTACTTC. Protein product: CASSPSGGAETQYF.

The rearrangement joins TRBV12-5 to TRBJ2-7; D might be TRBD1 (6 bases). Looked up from germline, CDR1 is LGHNT and CDR2 is FRNRAP. Trimming took 5 bases from V and 3 from J, leaving 14 bases between them. The CDR3 is made up of 14 amino acids. CDR3 in DNA: TGTGCTAGTGGTCCCGGACAGTTCAGCTACGAGCAGTACTTC. Translating gives CASGPGQFSYEQYF. Based on the CDR3 plus reference TRBV12-5 and TRBJ2-7, the full variable domain is DARVTQTPRHKVTEMGQEVTMRCQPILGHNTVFWYRQTMMQGLELLAYFRNRAPLDDSGMPKDRFSAEMPDATLATLKIQPSEPRDSAVYFCASGPGQFSYEQYFGPGTRLTVT.

The chain recombines TRBV5-5 with TRBJ2-5, with D maybe TRBD1 (6 bases). The CDR3 spans 17 residues. Per the germline V gene, CDR1 is SGHKS and CDR2 is YYEKEE (reference sequence). V lost 4 bases and J lost 2, with 21 bases in between. CDR3 DNA: TGTGCCAGCAGCCAAACCGACAGGATACTAAAACAAGAGACCCAGTACTTC. Amino acid sequence: CASSQTDRILKQETQYF.

This chain uses TRBV28 with TRBJ1-2; possibly TRBD1 for D (6 bases). CDR1 is MDHEN and CDR2 is SYDVKM in the germline V gene. V lost 8 bases to trimming and J lost 4 bases, with 11 bases between them. The CDR3 covers 12 residues. This CDR3 reads CASGRGPYGYTF. CDR3 nucleotide sequence: TGTGCCAGCGGCAGGGGACCCTATGGCTACACCTTC.

J is TRBJ1-1 and V is TRBV19, with TRBD1 as a possible D gene (5 bases). The CDR3 consists of 13 residues. With 2 bases removed from V and 3 bases from J, the gap between germline ends came to 7 bases. Per the germline V gene, CDR1 is LNHDA and CDR2 is SQIVND (reference sequence). The CDR3 DNA follows: TGTGCCAGTAGTATATCCAGGGACACTGAAGCTTTCTTT. Translating gives CASSISRDTEAFF.

The chain combines TRBV7-9 with TRBJ1-1; 7 nucleotides match TRBD1. The junction had 8 bases not matched to a gene; V was cut back by 6 bases and J by 1 base. The CDR3 contains 15 residues. CDR1 and CDR2 (germline): SEHNR, FQNEAQ (reference sequence). The CDR3 protein is CASRPMTGPNTEAFF. The DNA of the CDR3 is TGTGCCAGCAGACCGATGACAGGGCCGAACACTGAAGCTTTCTTT.

A single count supports this clone. The chain is built from TRBV3-1 (or the pseudogene TRBV3-2) and TRBJ1-4; D is perhaps TRBD1 (5 bases). The CDR3 sequence is 14 residues long. Germline-derived CDR1 and CDR2 are LGHDT and YNNKEL (reference sequence). Trimming cost V 5 bases and J 8 bases, with 15 bases left between them. The CDR3 sequence: CASSYGTRAEKLFF. The CDR3 DNA is TGTGCCAGCAGCTACGGGACCCGGGCCGAAAAACTGTTTTTT.

The CDR3 loop is CASSQDGAAYGYTF. CDR3 coding DNA: TGTGCCAGCAGCCAAGACGGGGCAGCATATGGCTACACCTTC. The rearrangement links TRBV3-1 (or the pseudogene TRBV3-2) to TRBJ1-2; D is possibly TRBD1 (5 bases). Germline CDR1 is LGHDT and CDR2 is YNNKEL (reference sequence). The CDR3 has 14 amino acids. Trimming left V 0 bases short and J 5 bases short, with 10 bases between.

The V gene is TRBV14, the J gene TRBJ2-5, with D possibly TRBD1 on 5 matching bases. Deletions cut 6 bases from V and 4 bases from J, with 15 bases between. This CDR3 comprises 14 residues. Germline CDR1 is SGHDN and CDR2 is FVKESK. The CDR3 DNA sequence: TGTGCCAGCAGTGCTAAAGGGGTAGTAGAGACCCAGTACTTC. Encoded protein: CASSAKGVVETQYF.

This chain connects TRBV5-1 to TRBJ2-1; D may correspond to TRBD1 or TRBD2 (6 bases each). Per germline, CDR1 SGHRS and CDR2 YFSETQ. The V and J ends lost 8 bases and 2 bases respectively, with 11 bases between them. This CDR3 has 13 residues. The CDR3 loop reads CASVGGAYNEQFF. CDR3 in DNA: TGCGCCAGTGTCGGGGGCGCCTACAATGAGCAGTTCTTC.

This clone has more than one count but fewer than ten. At one end the junction does not follow the germline gene, possibly because of a read error. The V call is TRBV29-1, the J call TRBJ1-4; 8 bases are a match to TRBD1. Germline CDR1 SQVTM, CDR2 ANQGSEA. CDR3 size: 13 residues. The CDR3 nucleotides are TGCAGCGTCGAAGGGACAGGTCAGGAAAAACTGTTTTTT. It translates to CSVEGTGQEKLFF.

The chain recombines TRBV27 with TRBJ1-2; possibly TRBD1 for D (6 bases). Germline lookup yields CDR1 MNHEY and CDR2 SMNVEV (reference sequence). Trimming stripped 5 bases from V and 5 bases from J, with 15 bases between. The CDR3 runs 14 residues. Here the CDR3 DNA reads TGTGCCAGCAGTCCCACGGGACAACCGTATGGCTACACCTTC. Translation: CASSPTGQPYGYTF.

This rearrangement joins TRBV9 to TRBJ1-1, with D uncertain. There are 14 residues in the CDR3. Germline loops: CDR1 SGDLS, CDR2 YYNGEE. Trimming cost V 0 bases and J 7 bases, with 13 bases left between them. In DNA form, the CDR3 reads TGTGCCAGCAGCGTAGGCGTGGAGCCGGTTGAAGCTTTCTTT. This encodes CASSVGVEPVEAFF.

This clone was recorded only once. The rearrangement links TRBV6-5 to TRBJ2-7, with D unclear. V was pared by 7 bases and J by 0 bases, with 10 bases between. The CDR3 is 13 residues long. Germline V lookup: CDR1 MNHEY, CDR2 SVGAGI. The CDR3 loop is CASNLRDSYEQYF. CDR3 bases: TGTGCCAGCAATCTCAGAGACTCCTACGAGCAGTACTTC.

The V gene is TRBV9, the J gene TRBJ1-1; a possible D gene is TRBD1 (6 bases). CDR3 length: 15 amino acids. CDR1 is SGDLS, CDR2 YYNGEE, per germline. Trimming stripped 4 bases from V and 2 bases from J, with 15 bases between. Here the CDR3 DNA reads TGTGCCAGCAGCTACCAGGGGACACCCAACACTGAAGCTTTCTTT. Translation gives CASSYQGTPNTEAFF.